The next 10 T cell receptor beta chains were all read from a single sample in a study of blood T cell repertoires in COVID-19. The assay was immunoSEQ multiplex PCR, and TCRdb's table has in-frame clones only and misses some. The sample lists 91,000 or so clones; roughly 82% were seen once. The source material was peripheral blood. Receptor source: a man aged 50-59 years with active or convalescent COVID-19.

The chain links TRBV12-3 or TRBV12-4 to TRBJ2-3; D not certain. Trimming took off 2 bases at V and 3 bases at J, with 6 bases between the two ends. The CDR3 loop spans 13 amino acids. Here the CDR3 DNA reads TGTGCCAGCAGTTTAAGGCGGACAGATACGCAGTATTTT. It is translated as CASSLRRTDTQYF.

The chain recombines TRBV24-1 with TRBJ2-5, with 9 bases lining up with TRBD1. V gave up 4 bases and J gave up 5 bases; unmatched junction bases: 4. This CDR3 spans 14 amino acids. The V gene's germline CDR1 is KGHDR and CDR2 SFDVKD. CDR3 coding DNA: TGTGCCACCAGTGACCCACAGGGGGCGGAGACCCAGTACTTC. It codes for CATSDPQGAETQYF.

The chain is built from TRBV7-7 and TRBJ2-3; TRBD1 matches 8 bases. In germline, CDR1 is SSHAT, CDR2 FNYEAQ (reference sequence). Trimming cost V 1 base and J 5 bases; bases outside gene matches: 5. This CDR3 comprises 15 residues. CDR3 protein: CASSLGDRGQDTQYF. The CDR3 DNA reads TGTGCCAGCAGCTTAGGTGACAGGGGCCAAGATACGCAGTATTTT.

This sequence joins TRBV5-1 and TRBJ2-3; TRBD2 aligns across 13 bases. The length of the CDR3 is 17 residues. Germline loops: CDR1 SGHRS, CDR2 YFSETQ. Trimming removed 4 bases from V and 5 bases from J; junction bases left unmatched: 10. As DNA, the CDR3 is TGCGCCAGCAGCCCAAGACTCACTAGCGGGGGGGGAGATACGCAGTATTTT. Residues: CASSPRLTSGGGDTQYF.

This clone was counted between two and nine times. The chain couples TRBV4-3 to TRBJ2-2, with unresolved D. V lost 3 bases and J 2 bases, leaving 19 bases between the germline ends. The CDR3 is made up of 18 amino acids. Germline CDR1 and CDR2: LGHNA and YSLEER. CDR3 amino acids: CASSHLTAQTPNTGELFF. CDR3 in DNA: TGCGCCAGCAGCCACTTAACGGCACAGACGCCTAACACCGGGGAGCTGTTTTTT.

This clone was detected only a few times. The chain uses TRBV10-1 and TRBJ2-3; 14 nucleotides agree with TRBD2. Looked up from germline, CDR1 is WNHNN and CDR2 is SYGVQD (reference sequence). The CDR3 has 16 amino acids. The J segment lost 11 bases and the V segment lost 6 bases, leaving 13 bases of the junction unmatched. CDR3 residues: CASSPGLAGGLHGQYF. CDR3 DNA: TGCGCCAGCAGCCCCGGACTAGCGGGAGGCCTCCACGGGCAGTATTTT.

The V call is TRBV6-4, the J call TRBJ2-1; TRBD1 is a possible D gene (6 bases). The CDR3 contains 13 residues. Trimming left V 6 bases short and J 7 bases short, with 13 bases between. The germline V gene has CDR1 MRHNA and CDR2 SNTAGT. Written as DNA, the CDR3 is TGTGCCAGCAGCAAACAGGGTACTAATGAGCAGTTCTTC. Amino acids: CASSKQGTNEQFF.

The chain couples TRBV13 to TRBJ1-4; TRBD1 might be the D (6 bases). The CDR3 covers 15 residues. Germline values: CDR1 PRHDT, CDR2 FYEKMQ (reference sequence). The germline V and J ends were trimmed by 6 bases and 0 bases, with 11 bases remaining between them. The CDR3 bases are TGTGCCAGCAGAGCCCACAGGGCAACTAATGAAAAACTGTTTTTT. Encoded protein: CASRAHRATNEKLFF.

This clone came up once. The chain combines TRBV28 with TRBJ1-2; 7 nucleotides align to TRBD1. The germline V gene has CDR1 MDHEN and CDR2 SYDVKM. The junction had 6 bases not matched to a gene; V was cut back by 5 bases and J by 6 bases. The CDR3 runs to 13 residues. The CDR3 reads CASSPGGQHGYTF. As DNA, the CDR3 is TGTGCCAGCAGTCCAGGGGGGCAACATGGCTACACCTTC.

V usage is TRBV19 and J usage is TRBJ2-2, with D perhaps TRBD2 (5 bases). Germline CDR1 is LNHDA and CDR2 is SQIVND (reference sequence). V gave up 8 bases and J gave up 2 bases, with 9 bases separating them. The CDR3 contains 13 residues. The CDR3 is CASGEGNTGELFF. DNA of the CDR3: TGTGCCAGTGGCGAGGGTAACACCGGGGAGCTGTTTTTT.